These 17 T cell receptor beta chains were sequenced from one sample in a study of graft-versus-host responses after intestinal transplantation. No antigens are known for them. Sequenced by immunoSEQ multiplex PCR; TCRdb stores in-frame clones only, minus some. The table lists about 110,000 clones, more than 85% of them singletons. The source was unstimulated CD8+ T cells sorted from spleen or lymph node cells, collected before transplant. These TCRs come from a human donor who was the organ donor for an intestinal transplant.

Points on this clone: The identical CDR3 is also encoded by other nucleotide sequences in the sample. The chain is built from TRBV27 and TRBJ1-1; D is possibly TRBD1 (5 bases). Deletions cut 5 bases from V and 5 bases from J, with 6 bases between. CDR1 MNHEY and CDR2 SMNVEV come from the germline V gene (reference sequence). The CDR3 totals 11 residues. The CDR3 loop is CASSGGTEAFF. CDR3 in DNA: TGTGCCAGCAGTGGGGGGACTGAAGCTTTCTTT.

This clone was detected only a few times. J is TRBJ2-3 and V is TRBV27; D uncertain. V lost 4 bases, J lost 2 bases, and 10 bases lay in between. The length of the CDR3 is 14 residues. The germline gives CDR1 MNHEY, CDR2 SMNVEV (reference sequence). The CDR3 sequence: CASSSHRNTDTQYF. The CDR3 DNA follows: TGTGCCAGCAGTTCCCACAGAAACACAGATACGCAGTATTTT.

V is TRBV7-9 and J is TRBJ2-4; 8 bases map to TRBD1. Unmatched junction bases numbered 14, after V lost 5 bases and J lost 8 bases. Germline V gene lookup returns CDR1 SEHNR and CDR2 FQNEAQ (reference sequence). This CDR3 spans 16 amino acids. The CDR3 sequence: CASSNPSGGAEDIQYF. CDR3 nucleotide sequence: TGTGCCAGCAGCAACCCTTCAGGGGGCGCCGAGGACATTCAGTACTTC.

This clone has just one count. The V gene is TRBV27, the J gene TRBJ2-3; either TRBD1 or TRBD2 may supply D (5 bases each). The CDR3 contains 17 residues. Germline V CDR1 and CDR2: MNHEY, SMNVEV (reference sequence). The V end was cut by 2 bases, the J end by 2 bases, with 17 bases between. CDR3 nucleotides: TGTGCCAGCAGTTTAACCCCGGGGCCTAACCCCACAGATACGCAGTATTTT. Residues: CASSLTPGPNPTDTQYF.

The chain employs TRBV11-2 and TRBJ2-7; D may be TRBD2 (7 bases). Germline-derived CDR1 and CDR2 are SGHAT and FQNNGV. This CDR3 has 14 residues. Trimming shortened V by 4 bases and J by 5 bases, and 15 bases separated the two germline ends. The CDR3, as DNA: TGTGCCAGCAGCTCCAGGTGGGGGGGCAACGAGCAGTACTTC. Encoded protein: CASSSRWGGNEQYF.

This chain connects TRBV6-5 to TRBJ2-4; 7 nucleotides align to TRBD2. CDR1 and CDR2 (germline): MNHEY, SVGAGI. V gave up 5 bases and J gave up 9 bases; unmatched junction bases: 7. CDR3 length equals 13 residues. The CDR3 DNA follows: TGTGCCAGCAGTGCCGGGGGGTCGGTCATTCAGTACTTC. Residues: CASSAGGSVIQYF.

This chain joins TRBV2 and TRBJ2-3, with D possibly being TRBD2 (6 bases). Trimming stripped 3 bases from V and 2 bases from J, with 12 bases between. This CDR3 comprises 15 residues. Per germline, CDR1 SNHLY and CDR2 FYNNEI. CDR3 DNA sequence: TGTGCCAGCAGTGAGGAGGGGATTGCCACAGATACGCAGTATTTT. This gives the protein CASSEEGIATDTQYF.

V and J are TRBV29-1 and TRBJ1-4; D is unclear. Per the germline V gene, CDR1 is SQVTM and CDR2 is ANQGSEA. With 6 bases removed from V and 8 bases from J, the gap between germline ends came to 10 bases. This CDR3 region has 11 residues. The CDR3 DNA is TGCAGCGTGACCTTCGGAGAAAAACTGTTTTTT. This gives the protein CSVTFGEKLFF.

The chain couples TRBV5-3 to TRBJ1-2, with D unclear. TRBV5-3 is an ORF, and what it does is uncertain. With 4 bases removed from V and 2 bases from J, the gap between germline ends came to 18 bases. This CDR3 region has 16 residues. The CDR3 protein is CARSPRAEAYNYGYTF. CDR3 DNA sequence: TGTGCCAGAAGCCCAAGGGCGGAAGCATACAACTATGGCTACACCTTC.

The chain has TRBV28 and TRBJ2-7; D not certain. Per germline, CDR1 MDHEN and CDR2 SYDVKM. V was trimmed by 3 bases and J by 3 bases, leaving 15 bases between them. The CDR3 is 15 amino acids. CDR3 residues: CASSFVYPGVYEQYF. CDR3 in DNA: TGTGCCAGCAGTTTTGTTTATCCAGGCGTCTACGAGCAGTACTTC.

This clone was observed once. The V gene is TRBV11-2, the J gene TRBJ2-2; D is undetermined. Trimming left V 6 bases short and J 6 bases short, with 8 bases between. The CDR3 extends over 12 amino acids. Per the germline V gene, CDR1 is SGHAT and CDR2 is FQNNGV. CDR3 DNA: TGTGCCAGCAGGCGACTTCCCGGGGAGCTGTTTTTT. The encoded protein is CASRRLPGELFF.

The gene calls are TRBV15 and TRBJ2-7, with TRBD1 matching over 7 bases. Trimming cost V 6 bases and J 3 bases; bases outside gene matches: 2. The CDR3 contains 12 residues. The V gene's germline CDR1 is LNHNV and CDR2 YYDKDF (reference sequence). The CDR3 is CATRGQSYEQYF. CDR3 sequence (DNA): TGTGCCACCAGGGGACAGAGCTACGAGCAGTACTTC.

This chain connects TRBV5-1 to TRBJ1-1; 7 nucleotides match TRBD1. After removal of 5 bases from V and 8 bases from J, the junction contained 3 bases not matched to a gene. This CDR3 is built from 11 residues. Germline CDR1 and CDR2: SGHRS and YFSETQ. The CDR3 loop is CASRLDREAFF. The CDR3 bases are TGCGCCAGCAGACTGGACAGGGAAGCTTTCTTT.

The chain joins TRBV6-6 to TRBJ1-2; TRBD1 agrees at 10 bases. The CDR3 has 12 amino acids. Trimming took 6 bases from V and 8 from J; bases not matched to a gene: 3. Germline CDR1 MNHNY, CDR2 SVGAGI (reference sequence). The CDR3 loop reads CASRTGGLGYTF. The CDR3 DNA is TGTGCCAGCAGGACAGGGGGCTTGGGCTACACCTTC.

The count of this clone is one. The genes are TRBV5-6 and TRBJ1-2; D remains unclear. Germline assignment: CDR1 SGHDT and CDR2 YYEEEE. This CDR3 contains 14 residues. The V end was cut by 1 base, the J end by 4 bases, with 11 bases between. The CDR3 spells CASSLLGKTYGYTF. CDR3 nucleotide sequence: TGTGCCAGCAGCTTGTTAGGCAAGACCTATGGCTACACCTTC.

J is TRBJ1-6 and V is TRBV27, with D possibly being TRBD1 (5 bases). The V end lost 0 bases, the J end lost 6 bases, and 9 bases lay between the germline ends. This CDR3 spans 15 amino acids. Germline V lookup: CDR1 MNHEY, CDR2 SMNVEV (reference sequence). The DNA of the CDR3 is TGTGCCAGCAGTTTATCGGGGGGTGGTAATTCACCCCTCCACTTT. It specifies CASSLSGGGNSPLHF.

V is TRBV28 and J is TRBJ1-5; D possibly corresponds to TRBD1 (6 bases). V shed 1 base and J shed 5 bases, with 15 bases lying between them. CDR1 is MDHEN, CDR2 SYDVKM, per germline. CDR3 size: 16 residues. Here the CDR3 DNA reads TGTGCCAGCAGTTTATATGTGAGCAGGGGAGATCAGCCCCAGCATTTT. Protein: CASSLYVSRGDQPQHF. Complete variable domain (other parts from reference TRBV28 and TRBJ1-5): DVKVTQSSRYLVKRTGEKVFLECVQDMDHENMFWYRQDPGLGLRLIYFSYDVKMKEKGDIPEGYSVSREKKERFSLILESASTNQTSMYLCASSLYVSRGDQPQHFGDGTRLSIL.